The text below deals with one T cell receptor (beta chain). The data originate from a study of blood T cell repertoires in COVID-19. Looking at the study overall: From T cells, B-cell-depleted T cells, or PBMCs came the material, which was cDNA or gDNA.

The authors' processing: Estimation of nucleated cell counts was performed using reference gene primer amplification. Sequenced by immunoSEQ multiplex PCR; TCRdb stores in-frame clones only, minus some. V, J and clone size are those of that table, while D and trimming were read from the DNA. Of roughly 200,000 clones listed, about 85% are singletons. In assigning cohorts, the study relied on participant-reported clinical history. The sequencing input was PBMCs or T cells enriched from blood (not recorded which). This receptor was taken from a man aged 40-50 years who had recovered from COVID-19.

CDR3 nucleotides: TGTGCCAGCAGCTCAGGGGAGGGAGGCTCACCCCTCCACTTT. Translating gives CASSSGEGGSPLHF. The chain joins TRBV9 to TRBJ1-6, with D possibly being TRBD1 (6 bases). Germline-derived CDR1 and CDR2 are SGDLS and YYNGEE. CDR3 size: 14 residues. V was cut by 4 bases and J by 10 bases, with 15 bases left in between.